In its sample, the clone carrying this TCR beta chain was seen a few times. What it binds is not known. This record belongs to a study of CD4+ T cells in melanoma. Regarding the study as a whole: Reportedly, melanoma neoantigen-specific CD4+ T cells showed varied differentiation states. A reported correlation linked neoantigen-specific CD4+ T cells to CD8+, macrophage and B cell function.

Assay: immunoSEQ multiplex PCR; the TCRdb copy retains only in-frame clones and omits some. The sample contains 10,000 or so clones, roughly two thirds of which appear only once. CDR1 and CDR2 (germline): SGHRS, YFSETQ. V was clipped by 5 bases and J by 3 bases, with 14 bases between them. The CDR3 sequence is 14 residues long. This TCR was sampled from a human donor with melanoma. V usage is TRBV5-1 and J usage is TRBJ1-1, with no clear D. The sequencing input was cells from a culture (not recorded whether cultured in vitro). CDR3 protein: CASRWLGSDTEAFF. In nucleotides, the CDR3 is TGCGCCAGCAGGTGGCTGGGTTCGGACACTGAAGCTTTCTTT.